The 29 T cell receptor beta chains below were found in one sample sequenced in a study of blood T cell repertoires in COVID-19. Profiling relied on immunoSEQ multiplex PCR, and the TCRdb table lists in-frame clones only, not all of them. The profile covers about 210,000 clones, with roughly 90% appearing a single time and about 4.5% taken by the ten largest. Source material: PBMCs or T cells enriched from blood (not recorded which). The receptor source for this set is a woman aged 25 to 39 who had been exposed to COVID-19.

The chain employs TRBV28 and TRBJ1-5; possible D gene TRBD1, 6 bases. Looked up from germline, CDR1 is MDHEN and CDR2 is SYDVKM. V was pared by 8 bases and J by 3 bases, with 11 bases between. The CDR3 runs to 13 residues. In nucleotides, the CDR3 is TGTGCCAGCTACGGACAGTACAATCAGCCCCAGCATTTT. Protein sequence: CASYGQYNQPQHF.

This clone occurred a few times. V is TRBV9 and J is TRBJ1-2, with 7 bases fitting TRBD1. V lost 4 bases to trimming and J lost 8 bases; unmatched junction nucleotides: 14. Germline V CDR1 and CDR2: SGDLS, YYNGEE. CDR3 length: 15 amino acids. Written as DNA, the CDR3 is TGTGCCAGCAGCACCCGGACAGGACAGGTCTGGGGCTACACCTTC. This gives the protein CASSTRTGQVWGYTF.

The chain has TRBV5-1 and TRBJ1-3; a weak D match, TRBD1 (5 bases). The length of the CDR3 is 16 residues. V lost 0 bases and J lost 2, with 12 bases in between. Germline values: CDR1 SGHRS, CDR2 YFSETQ. The CDR3 sequence: CASSLAPRAAGNTIYF. DNA of the CDR3: TGCGCCAGCAGCTTGGCCCCCAGGGCCGCTGGAAACACCATATATTTT.

This chain connects TRBV7-9 to TRBJ1-5, with D possibly TRBD1 on 6 matching bases. Germline V lookup: CDR1 SEHNR, CDR2 FQNEAQ (reference sequence). The CDR3 consists of 15 residues. Between the trimmed V and J ends, which lost 5 bases and 3 bases, there was a span of 14 bases. The CDR3 sequence: CASSPLGGPNQPQHF. CDR3 nucleotides: TGTGCCAGCAGCCCCTTGGGGGGGCCCAATCAGCCCCAGCATTTT.

J is TRBJ1-2 and V is TRBV2; 12 nucleotides match TRBD1. The J segment lost 3 bases and the V segment lost 6 bases, leaving 8 bases of the junction unmatched. The CDR3 covers 16 residues. The germline gives CDR1 SNHLY, CDR2 FYNNEI. The CDR3 spells CASSEGQGARYYGYTF. The CDR3, as DNA: TGTGCCAGCAGCGAGGGACAGGGGGCGCGATACTATGGCTACACCTTC.

The rearrangement links TRBV4-1 to TRBJ2-7; TRBD2 matches at 8 bases. Germline trimming cut 1 base from V and 1 base from J; bases unmatched to any gene: 3. The CDR3 contains 15 residues. Germline V gene lookup returns CDR1 MGHRA and CDR2 YSYEKL. CDR3 protein: CASSQVSSGSYEQYF. The CDR3 nucleotides read TGCGCCAGCAGCCAAGTGTCTAGCGGGTCCTACGAGCAGTACTTC.

This clone occurred once. J is TRBJ2-1 and V is TRBV10-3, with a possible D match to TRBD2 (6 bases). CDR3 length equals 13 residues. Germline V lookup: CDR1 ENHRY, CDR2 SYGVKD. Trimming took off 10 bases at V and 0 bases at J, with 10 bases between the two ends. The CDR3 loop is CATRDSSYNEQFF. CDR3 sequence (DNA): TGTGCCACCAGGGACTCCTCCTACAATGAGCAGTTCTTC.

The chain has TRBV5-1 and TRBJ2-1; the D is unclear. Per the germline V gene, CDR1 is SGHRS and CDR2 is YFSETQ. The V and J ends lost 0 bases and 9 bases respectively, with 16 bases between them. The CDR3 is made up of 15 amino acids. The chain's CDR3 is CASSLGSVGLGEQFF. In DNA, the CDR3 is TGCGCCAGCAGCTTGGGTTCTGTGGGCCTGGGTGAGCAGTTCTTC.

The chain combines TRBV6-2 or TRBV6-3 with TRBJ1-5; 8 bases are a match to TRBD1. This CDR3 comprises 16 residues. The trim removed 5 bases at V and 7 bases at J, leaving 13 bases unmatched. Per the germline V gene, CDR1 is MNHEY and CDR2 is SVGEGT. The CDR3 is CASSRSWTGNRQPQHF. The CDR3 region has the DNA TGTGCCAGCAGTAGATCGTGGACAGGGAATAGGCAGCCCCAGCATTTT.

The V gene is TRBV7-9, the J gene TRBJ2-7; no firm D call. The CDR3 has 14 amino acids. Trimming removed 2 bases from V and 0 bases from J, with 8 bases in between. CDR1 is SEHNR and CDR2 is FQNEAQ in the germline V gene (reference sequence). CDR3: CASSLQLTSYEQYF. The CDR3 DNA is TGTGCCAGCAGCTTACAACTAACCTCCTACGAGCAGTACTTC. The full variable domain, with the rest looked up from reference TRBV7-9 and TRBJ2-7, is DTGVSQNPRHKITKRGQNVTFRCDPISEHNRLYWYRQTLGQGPEFLTYFQNEAQLEKSRLLSDRFSAERPKGSFSTLEIQRTEQGDSAMYLCASSLQLTSYEQYFGPGTRLTVT.

The chain has TRBV7-9 and TRBJ1-2; weak D call: TRBD1 (6 bases). This CDR3 has 15 amino acids. V lost 4 bases to trimming and J lost 2 bases, with 14 bases between them. Per germline, CDR1 SEHNR and CDR2 FQNEAQ (reference sequence). The CDR3 is CASSSIRDTNYGYTF. DNA of the CDR3: TGTGCCAGCAGCTCGATTCGGGACACCAACTATGGCTACACCTTC.

This clone has only a few counts. This rearrangement joins TRBV29-1 to TRBJ2-7, with TRBD1 matching 7 bases. The CDR3 has 15 amino acids. Looked up from germline, CDR1 is SQVTM and CDR2 is ANQGSEA. V gave up 3 bases and J gave up 3 bases; unmatched junction bases: 11. CDR3 loop: CSVEISDRDGYEQYF. The CDR3 DNA reads TGCAGCGTTGAGATCTCCGACAGGGATGGCTACGAGCAGTACTTC.

This chain uses TRBV30 with TRBJ2-3, with 9 bases aligning to TRBD2. Looked up from germline, CDR1 is GTSNPN and CDR2 is SVGIG (reference sequence). Losses at the gene ends were 0 bases for V and 6 bases for J; bases not matched to a gene: 10. This CDR3 has 16 amino acids. The CDR3 DNA reads as TGTGCCTGGAGTGTACCCAAACAGCGGGGGGTTGATACGCAGTATTTT. Its protein product is CAWSVPKQRGVDTQYF.

V usage is TRBV19 and J usage is TRBJ1-5; possible D gene TRBD1, 6 bases. The CDR3 has 13 amino acids. V lost 7 bases and J 6 bases, leaving 13 bases between the germline ends. Germline values: CDR1 LNHDA, CDR2 SQIVND (reference sequence). CDR3 in amino acids: CASIAGEGQPQHF. CDR3 nucleotide sequence: TGTGCCAGTATTGCAGGGGAGGGTCAGCCCCAGCATTTT.

V usage is TRBV15 and J usage is TRBJ2-7; D unclear. V was pared by 4 bases and J by 2 bases, with 12 bases between. The CDR3 is made up of 14 amino acids. Germline lookup yields CDR1 LNHNV and CDR2 YYDKDF (reference sequence). The CDR3 sequence is CATSIGFGTYEQYF. CDR3 sequence (DNA): TGTGCCACCAGCATCGGGTTCGGCACCTACGAGCAGTACTTC.

This clone was seen only once. The CDR3 nucleotides are TGCGCCAGCAGCTTTAACATGAACACTGAAGCTTTCTTT. Translated, it gives CASSFNMNTEAFF. This chain uses TRBV5-1 with TRBJ1-1; D is unclear. Trimming took 2 bases from V and 0 from J, leaving 5 bases between them. Germline assignment: CDR1 SGHRS and CDR2 YFSETQ. The CDR3 totals 13 residues. The full variable domain, in which reference TRBV5-1 and TRBJ1-1 provide the parts outside the CDR3, is KAGVTQTPRYLIKTRGQQVTLSCSPISGHRSVSWYQQTPGQGLQFLFEYFSETQRNKGNFPGRFSGRQFSNSRSEMNVSTLELGDSALYLCASSFNMNTEAFFGQGTRLTVV.

This clone was counted once. V usage is TRBV24-1 and J usage is TRBJ1-1, with 9 bases identical to TRBD1. The length of the CDR3 is 17 residues. V lost 4 bases to trimming and J lost 0 bases; unmatched junction nucleotides: 8. Germline V gene sequence: CDR1 KGHDR, CDR2 SFDVKD. The DNA for the CDR3 is TGTGCCACCAGTGACTCCGGGACAGGGCGTATGAACACTGAAGCTTTCTTT. It codes for CATSDSGTGRMNTEAFF.

The chain has TRBV25-1 and TRBJ1-1, with 7 bases matching TRBD1. The CDR3 has 14 amino acids. CDR1 MGHDK and CDR2 SYGVNS come from the germline V gene. Unmatched junction bases numbered 3, after V lost 5 bases and J lost 0 bases. The CDR3 bases are TGTGCCAGCAGTCCCGGGACAGTGAACACTGAAGCTTTCTTT. This sequence encodes CASSPGTVNTEAFF.

The chain employs TRBV5-1 and TRBJ2-2; a weak D match, TRBD2 (6 bases). This CDR3 contains 15 residues. CDR1 and CDR2 (germline): SGHRS, YFSETQ. V shed 0 bases and J shed 9 bases, with 15 bases lying between them. For the CDR3, the DNA is TGCGCCAGCAGCTTGGGAGGTTCGGGGGACCGGGAGCTGTTTTTT. This sequence encodes CASSLGGSGDRELFF.

The CDR3 nucleotides read TGTGCCAGCAGCTTAGTAGGGGAACTTAGCAATCAGCCCCAGCATTTT. This translates into CASSLVGELSNQPQHF. The J gene is TRBJ1-5, the V gene TRBV7-8, with D possibly TRBD1 on 5 matching bases. Germline CDR1 SGHVS, CDR2 FQNEAQ. V dropped 1 base and J dropped 0 bases, with 10 bases sitting between them. This CDR3 has 16 amino acids.

The chain carries TRBV9 and TRBJ2-1, with 7 bases fitting TRBD2. From germline, CDR1 is SGDLS and CDR2 YYNGEE. Trimming removed 1 base from V and 8 bases from J; junction bases left unmatched: 6. The CDR3 extends over 14 amino acids. The CDR3 nucleotides are TGTGCCAGCAGCGTACTCCACCGGGGGGATGAGCAGTTCTTC. Protein product: CASSVLHRGDEQFF.

The CDR3 loop is CASSQEGLAGLTGELFF. In DNA, the CDR3 is TGCGCCAGCAGCCAAGAAGGACTAGCGGGGCTGACCGGGGAGCTGTTTTTT. This chain links TRBV4-1 with TRBJ2-2; 12 nucleotides agree with TRBD2. This CDR3 comprises 17 residues. V lost 0 bases, J lost 5 bases, and 4 bases stayed unmatched. CDR1 MGHRA and CDR2 YSYEKL come from the germline V gene.

The gene calls are TRBV7-2 and TRBJ2-1; the match to TRBD2 covers 9 bases. CDR3 length equals 16 residues. CDR1 SGHTA and CDR2 FQGNSA come from the germline V gene. The V gene end was trimmed by 2 bases and the J gene end by 7 bases; junction bases not matched to a gene: 9. The chain's CDR3 is CASSLSSAGGLNEQFF. The CDR3 DNA reads as TGTGCCAGCAGCTTAAGTTCAGCGGGGGGACTGAATGAGCAGTTCTTC.

This sequence joins TRBV19 and TRBJ1-2, with no clear D. Trimming removed 3 bases from V and 10 bases from J, with 18 bases in between. Germline-derived CDR1 and CDR2 are LNHDA and SQIVND (reference sequence). This CDR3 contains 14 residues. The chain's CDR3 is CASSISVAEADYTF. As DNA, the CDR3 is TGTGCCAGTAGTATCTCCGTGGCAGAGGCTGACTACACCTTC.

The rearrangement uses TRBV5-1 and TRBJ1-2, with a possible D match to TRBD1 (6 bases). With 4 bases removed from V and 6 bases from J, the gap between germline ends came to 19 bases. The CDR3 has 15 residues. Germline CDR1 reads SGHRS; CDR2 reads YFSETQ. The CDR3 region is CASSEQTGLLNGYTF. As DNA, the CDR3 is TGCGCCAGCAGCGAACAAACAGGGTTACTCAATGGCTACACCTTC.

The chain uses TRBV2 and TRBJ2-3; tentatively, D is TRBD2 (8 bases). V lost 8 bases and J 1 base, leaving 16 bases between the germline ends. In germline, CDR1 is SNHLY, CDR2 FYNNEI. CDR3 length: 15 amino acids. The CDR3, as DNA: TGTGCCAGCCGACAGGGACTAGTGGGCACAGATACGCAGTATTTT. Encoded protein: CASRQGLVGTDTQYF.

The rearrangement joins TRBV5-5 to TRBJ1-4; 7 bases align to TRBD1. From germline, CDR1 is SGHKS and CDR2 YYEKEE (reference sequence). This CDR3 has 17 residues. V lost 3 bases, J lost 5 bases, and 13 bases stayed unmatched. The CDR3 region has the DNA TGTGCCAGCAGCTCGATGCAGGGACAGAGGCCGAATGAAAAACTGTTTTTT. Protein: CASSSMQGQRPNEKLFF.

The chain is built from TRBV2 and TRBJ1-1; 7 bases agree with TRBD1. V lost 9 bases to trimming and J lost 0 bases; unmatched junction nucleotides: 10. Per germline, CDR1 SNHLY and CDR2 FYNNEI. This CDR3 has 15 amino acids. This CDR3 is CASIQGFLMNTEAFF. DNA for the CDR3: TGTGCCAGTATACAGGGGTTCCTCATGAACACTGAAGCTTTCTTT.

The chain employs TRBV11-3 and TRBJ2-7, with TRBD1 matching over 7 bases. In germline, CDR1 is SGHNT, CDR2 YENEEA. The CDR3 consists of 14 residues. V lost 5 bases, J lost 4 bases, and 8 bases stayed unmatched. The CDR3 DNA reads TGTGCCAGCAGCACCCCCGGGACAGAATACGAGCAGTACTTC. Its protein product is CASSTPGTEYEQYF.